One sample yielded the 27 T cell receptor beta chains listed below, sequenced in a study of cytomegalovirus exposure and HLA in healthy donors. It was with 60 Vbeta and 13 Jbeta primers that the PCR ran. Only in-frame clones appear in the TCRdb table, and some are missing; sequencing was by immunoSEQ multiplex PCR. Seen here are roughly 96,000 clones, about 70% observed once, and the top ten hold 13% to 15%. Sequences were obtained from PBMCs. The receptor set was obtained from a woman aged 70-85 years in good health and CMV-seropositive.

V usage is TRBV25-1 and J usage is TRBJ2-1; TRBD2 agrees at 9 bases. Germline V lookup: CDR1 MGHDK, CDR2 SYGVNS. The CDR3 has 16 amino acids. With 3 bases clipped from V and 8 bases from J, the junction kept 11 bases outside the gene matches. DNA of the CDR3: TGTGCCAGCAGTGACCCCAGCGGGAGGACGACGCATGAGCAGTTCTTC. This sequence encodes CASSDPSGRTTHEQFF.

V usage is TRBV5-4 and J usage is TRBJ1-2, with TRBD1 matching 8 bases. CDR1 and CDR2 from the germline V gene are SGHNT and YYREEE (reference sequence). V shed 4 bases and J 4 bases; nucleotides not matched to a gene: 6. The CDR3 loop spans 14 amino acids. CDR3 sequence: CASSLDRELYGYTF. For the CDR3, the DNA is TGTGCCAGCAGCCTGGACAGGGAGCTCTATGGCTACACCTTC.

The chain joins TRBV28 to TRBJ2-5, with D perhaps TRBD2 (7 bases). The germline CDR1 and CDR2 sequences are MDHEN and SYDVKM. Trimming cost V 3 bases and J 5 bases, with 16 bases left between them. This CDR3 contains 15 residues. In DNA form, the CDR3 reads TGTGCCAGCAGTTTGCTTGGGGGGGCAGGGGAGACCCAGTACTTC. Its protein product is CASSLLGGAGETQYF.

CDR3 amino acids: CASSRDQTNTEAFF. CDR3 bases: TGTGCCAGTAGTCGGGATCAGACGAACACTGAAGCTTTCTTT. This chain joins TRBV19 and TRBJ1-1; D gene uncertain. The germline gives CDR1 LNHDA, CDR2 SQIVND (reference sequence). The V end lost 5 bases, the J end lost 1 base, and 11 bases lay between the germline ends. This CDR3 spans 14 amino acids.

The V and J genes are TRBV19 and TRBJ2-7; 11 nucleotides agree with TRBD2. V was pared by 6 bases and J by 2 bases, with 6 bases of the junction left unmatched. Germline-derived CDR1 and CDR2 are LNHDA and SQIVND (reference sequence). The CDR3 covers 15 residues. CDR3 sequence: CASRGGTSGAYEQYF. CDR3 coding DNA: TGTGCCAGTAGAGGGGGGACTAGCGGAGCCTACGAGCAGTACTTC.

This rearrangement joins TRBV20-1 to TRBJ2-5, with 8 bases lining up with TRBD1. The end of the DNA is better explained by TRBJ2-7, so the J call may be wrong. This CDR3 contains 11 residues. Germline CDR1 reads DFQATT; CDR2 reads SNEGSKA (reference sequence). In DNA, the CDR3 is TGCAGTGCCCGACAGGGGAACGAGCAGTACTTC. Translating gives CSARQGNEQYF.

This sequence joins TRBV5-6 and TRBJ2-3; tentatively, D is TRBD1 (5 bases). CDR3 length equals 13 residues. Trimming stripped 4 bases from V and 3 bases from J, with 9 bases between. Germline CDR1 SGHDT, CDR2 YYEEEE. CDR3 nucleotide sequence: TGTGCCAGCAGCCCAGGGCAGACAGATACGCAGTATTTT. It is translated as CASSPGQTDTQYF.

The chain uses TRBV7-8 and TRBJ2-6; D is ambiguous. The CDR3 length is 15 residues. V lost 5 bases to trimming and J lost 4 bases, with 12 bases between them. Germline CDR1 reads SGHVS; CDR2 reads FQNEAQ. The CDR3 sequence is CASSPLTPGANVLTF. In DNA, the CDR3 is TGTGCCAGCAGCCCACTGACTCCAGGGGCCAACGTCCTGACTTTC.

The chain couples TRBV6-5 to TRBJ1-3; no clear D. Per the germline V gene, CDR1 is MNHEY and CDR2 is SVGAGI. V was clipped by 2 bases and J by 0 bases, with 11 bases between them. The CDR3 contains 16 residues. Here the CDR3 reads CASSYGRRASGNTIYF. The DNA for the CDR3 is TGTGCCAGCAGTTACGGACGGCGGGCCTCTGGAAACACCATATATTTT.

The chain uses TRBV7-2 and TRBJ2-3; D possibly corresponds to TRBD2 (6 bases). V lost 3 bases, J lost 0 bases, and 13 bases lay in between. The CDR3 length is 16 residues. From germline, CDR1 is SGHTA and CDR2 FQGNSA. For the CDR3, the DNA is TGTGCCAGCAGCTTCACCATTAGCGGAAGCACAGATACGCAGTATTTT. Its translation: CASSFTISGSTDTQYF.

V and J are TRBV28 and TRBJ2-3, with TRBD2 identical over 12 bases. The CDR3 length is 16 residues. Germline lookup yields CDR1 MDHEN and CDR2 SYDVKM. The junction had 9 bases not matched to a gene; V was cut back by 6 bases and J by 5 bases. The CDR3 DNA reads as TGTGCCAGCAGCATCACCGGGACTAGCGGGCAAGATACGCAGTATTTT. Amino acids: CASSITGTSGQDTQYF.

This clone was counted only a few times. The V call is TRBV2, the J call TRBJ1-5, with 10 bases aligning to TRBD1. The germline CDR1 and CDR2 sequences are SNHLY and FYNNEI. The CDR3 runs to 16 residues. J lost 2 bases, V lost 5 bases, and 6 bases had no gene match. The CDR3 bases are TGTGCCAGCAGTAAGAGACAGGGGGCTGGCAATCAGCCCCAGCATTTT. Its protein is CASSKRQGAGNQPQHF.

J is TRBJ2-5 and V is TRBV29-1; no definite D call. Gene TRBJ2-7 matches the end of the DNA better, so the J call may be wrong. The germline V gene has CDR1 SQVTM and CDR2 ANQGSEA. The CDR3 length is 13 residues. CDR3 loop: CSVEEQTPYEQYF. The CDR3 DNA reads as TGCAGCGTTGAGGAACAGACGCCCTACGAGCAGTACTTC.

The chain couples TRBV9 to TRBJ2-1; 10 bases are shared with TRBD2. Germline CDR1 is SGDLS and CDR2 is YYNGEE. Germline trimming cut 4 bases from V and 2 bases from J; bases unmatched to any gene: 3. This CDR3 has 15 residues. The CDR3 sequence: CASSQSGGAYNEQFF. CDR3 nucleotide sequence: TGTGCCAGCAGCCAAAGCGGGGGGGCCTACAATGAGCAGTTCTTC.

This chain links TRBV7-9 with TRBJ1-1; D gene ambiguous. CDR3 length: 12 amino acids. V lost 1 base, J lost 11 bases, and 11 bases lay in between. Germline values: CDR1 SEHNR, CDR2 FQNEAQ (reference sequence). In nucleotides, the CDR3 is TGTGCCAGCAGCTTAGGGTTTAGGGAGGCTTTCTTT. It encodes CASSLGFREAFF.

The V and J genes are TRBV12-2 and TRBJ2-4; the tabulated D call, TRBD2, remains unverified against the DNA. TRBV12-2 is a known pseudogene. The CDR3 contains 19 residues. CDR3 sequence (DNA): TGTGCAAGTCGCTTAGGAGGACTAGCGGGGATACTTGACAAAAACATTCAGTACTTC. Translation gives CASRLGGLAGILDKNIQYF.

The count of this clone is one. The chain recombines TRBV18 with TRBJ2-7; possible D gene TRBD1, 6 bases. The CDR3 totals 16 residues. V was shortened by 3 bases and J by 2 bases, with 17 bases between the two germline ends. From germline, CDR1 is KGHSH and CDR2 LQKENI. The CDR3 DNA follows: TGTGCCAGCTCACCCCTAAGACAGGTTAGGACCTACGAGCAGTACTTC. Translation: CASSPLRQVRTYEQYF. The whole variable domain, filled in from reference TRBV18 and TRBJ2-7, reads NAGVMQNPRHLVRRRGQEARLRCSPMKGHSHVYWYRQLPEEGLKFMVYLQKENIIDESGMPKERFSAEFPKEGPSILRIQQVVRGDSAAYFCASSPLRQVRTYEQYFGPGTRLTVT.

This clone was picked up one time. The chain uses TRBV28 and TRBJ2-7; TRBD2 aligns across 10 bases. Per germline, CDR1 MDHEN and CDR2 SYDVKM. The CDR3 runs to 15 residues. With V trimmed by 5 bases and J by 7 bases, 11 bases remained unmatched. The CDR3 reads CASSASAGGLGEQYF. The CDR3 coding sequence is TGTGCCAGCAGTGCCTCAGCGGGAGGGTTGGGGGAGCAGTACTTC.

The gene calls are TRBV2 and TRBJ2-3, with a tentative D call TRBD1 (6 bases). This CDR3 region has 15 residues. CDR1 is SNHLY and CDR2 is FYNNEI in the germline V gene. Trimming left V 6 bases short and J 3 bases short, with 16 bases between. CDR3: CASRLQGLGTDTQYF. The CDR3 DNA is TGTGCCAGCAGGTTACAGGGTTTGGGGACAGATACGCAGTATTTT. Full variable domain (rest looked up from reference TRBV2 and TRBJ2-3): EPEVTQTPSHQVTQMGQEVILRCVPISNHLYFYWYRQILGQKVEFLVSFYNNEISEKSEIFDDQFSVERPDGSNFTLKIRSTKLEDSAMYFCASRLQGLGTDTQYFGPGTRLTVL.

This clone was counted only a few times. The V call is TRBV2, the J call TRBJ2-5; the match to TRBD1 covers 8 bases. The V gene end was trimmed by 7 bases and the J gene end by 2 bases; junction bases not matched to a gene: 0. This CDR3 has 12 amino acids. CDR1 and CDR2 from the germline V gene are SNHLY and FYNNEI. CDR3 sequence reads: CASNRGQETQYF. The CDR3 DNA follows: TGTGCCAGCAACAGGGGGCAAGAGACCCAGTACTTC.

V usage is TRBV19 and J usage is TRBJ2-4, with 10 bases lining up with TRBD1. This CDR3 region has 13 residues. Trimming took 0 bases from V and 15 from J; bases not matched to a gene: 5. CDR1 and CDR2 from the germline V gene are LNHDA and SQIVND (reference sequence). The CDR3 reads CASSIDRQGAPYF. The CDR3 region has the DNA TGTGCCAGTAGTATAGATCGACAGGGGGCACCGTACTTC.

The rearrangement joins TRBV15 to TRBJ2-5, with a weak D call TRBD1 (6 bases). Trimming took 5 bases from V and 0 from J, leaving 13 bases between them. This CDR3 comprises 15 residues. The V gene's germline CDR1 is LNHNV and CDR2 YYDKDF (reference sequence). The CDR3 region is CATSRRGLYQETQYF. The CDR3, as DNA: TGTGCCACCAGCCGCAGGGGATTGTACCAAGAGACCCAGTACTTC.

The V gene is TRBV15, the J gene TRBJ1-6, with 9 bases that match TRBD1. CDR3 size: 15 residues. V lost 3 bases to trimming and J lost 10 bases; unmatched junction nucleotides: 7. The V gene's germline CDR1 is LNHNV and CDR2 YYDKDF (reference sequence). In DNA, the CDR3 is TGTGCCACCAGCAGCCAGGGACAGGGTGACTCACCCCTCCACTTT. This sequence encodes CATSSQGQGDSPLHF.

CDR3 sequence reads: CATSRGGLAGGGIYEQYF. CDR3 coding DNA: TGTGCCACCAGCAGAGGTGGACTAGCGGGAGGTGGTATATACGAGCAGTACTTC. The chain carries TRBV15 and TRBJ2-7, with 14 positions matching TRBD2. Germline V lookup: CDR1 LNHNV, CDR2 YYDKDF (reference sequence). The CDR3 contains 18 residues. The V segment lost 1 base and the J segment 4 bases; nucleotides outside the gene matches: 9.

As concerns this clone: At one end the junction does not follow the germline gene, possibly because of a read error. This chain links TRBV5-1 with TRBJ2-7; 9 nucleotides line up with TRBD1. Germline CDR1 reads SGHRS; CDR2 reads YFSETQ. The CDR3 covers 15 residues. In nucleotides, the CDR3 is TGCGCCAGCAGCGACACCGGGACAGGGTCCTCCGAGCAGTACTTC. Residues: CASSDTGTGSSEQYF.

CDR3 sequence (DNA): TGTGCCAGCAGCGCGGAAAGACAGGGGAGGACCCAGTACTTC. As protein: CASSAERQGRTQYF. The chain is built from TRBV6-5 and TRBJ2-5; the match to TRBD1 covers 8 bases. The CDR3 contains 14 residues. Germline V CDR1 and CDR2: MNHEY, SVGAGI. V lost 6 bases, J lost 7 bases, and 10 bases stayed unmatched.

This chain joins TRBV5-1 and TRBJ2-1, with TRBD2 matching 11 bases. This CDR3 has 16 amino acids. The V segment lost 1 base and the J segment 5 bases; nucleotides outside the gene matches: 5. Germline V lookup: CDR1 SGHRS, CDR2 YFSETQ. Written as DNA, the CDR3 is TGCGCCAGCAGCTTGCCCCGGACTAGCGGGCACAATGAGCAGTTCTTC. It yields the protein CASSLPRTSGHNEQFF. Based on the CDR3 plus reference TRBV5-1 and TRBJ2-1, the full variable domain is KAGVTQTPRYLIKTRGQQVTLSCSPISGHRSVSWYQQTPGQGLQFLFEYFSETQRNKGNFPGRFSGRQFSNSRSEMNVSTLELGDSALYLCASSLPRTSGHNEQFFGPGTRLTVL.